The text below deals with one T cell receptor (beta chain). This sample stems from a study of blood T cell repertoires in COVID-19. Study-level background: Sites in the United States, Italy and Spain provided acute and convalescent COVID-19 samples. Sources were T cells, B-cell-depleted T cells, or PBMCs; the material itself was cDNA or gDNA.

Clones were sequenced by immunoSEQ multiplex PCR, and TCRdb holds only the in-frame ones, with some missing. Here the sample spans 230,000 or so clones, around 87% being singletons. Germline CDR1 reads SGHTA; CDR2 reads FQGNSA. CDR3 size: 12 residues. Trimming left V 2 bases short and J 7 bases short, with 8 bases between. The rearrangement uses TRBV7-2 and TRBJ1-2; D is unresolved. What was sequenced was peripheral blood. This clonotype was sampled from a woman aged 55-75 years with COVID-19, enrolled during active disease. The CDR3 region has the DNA TGTGCCAGCAGCTTAATCAGTGGTGGCTACACCTTC. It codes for CASSLISGGYTF.